The clone carrying this TCR beta chain appeared many times. Authors' analysis steps: CDR3 differences across clinicopathological groups were used to build a distant-metastasis classifier for papillary thyroid cancer. TCRdb re-called clones via MiXCR from the PCR reads. The V and J calls were not made by the authors but by TCRdb's processing. The top ten hold about 4.1% of the sample, which has around 53,000 clones, around 20% seen once. This specimen belongs to a study of metastatic and nonmetastatic thyroid tumors. Study at large: Repertoire comparisons spanned blood and tumor or nodule tissue from malignant and benign thyroid patients.

Germline V lookup: CDR1 ENHRY, CDR2 SYGVKD. V was clipped by 1 base and J by 5 bases; unmatched bases: 4. The CDR3 extends over 16 amino acids. Patients underwent thyroid surgery, and none had received any treatment before it. This clonotype was obtained from a female donor with papillary thyroid cancer or a benign thyroid nodule (not recorded which). Some clones in this sample may be carry-over from other donors' samples. Sequencing used blood. V gene TRBV10-3 combines with J gene TRBJ2-2, with 10 positions matching TRBD1. CDR3 sequence reads: CAISEFGTGETGELFF. The CDR3 region has the DNA TGTGCCATCAGTGAGTTTGGGACAGGGGAAACCGGGGAGCTGTTTTTT.